This record looks at one T cell receptor (beta chain) sequence and its context. This sample is drawn from a study of CD8 T cells in ankylosing spondylitis. Per the germline V gene, CDR1 is DFQATT and CDR2 is SNEGSKA (reference sequence). Trimming left V 6 bases short and J 1 base short, with 31 bases between. This CDR3 is built from 19 residues. A single record per CDR3 protein comes from TCRdb applying MiXCR to the 5' RACE reads. The table shows more than 250,000 distinct CDR3 sequences, with more than 9% occurring only once. The chain has TRBV20-1 and TRBJ2-7; tentatively, D is TRBD1 or TRBD2 (6 bases each). The sequencing sample was made of blood, either unsorted or a sorted T cell fraction (not recorded which). The sequence was obtained from a female donor with ankylosing spondylitis or in good health (not recorded which). The CDR3 reads CSAAGGLLAGGVWSYEQYF. CDR3 nucleotides: TGCAGTGCGGCTGGGGGCCTCCTAGCTGGAGGGGTGTGGTCCTACGAGCAGTACTTC.